These 20 T cell receptor beta chains came from one sample sequenced in a study of T cells in Graves' hyperthyroidism and ophthalmopathy. Researchers took RNA transcripts and amplified the TCR beta CDR3 regions from them. HTBI primers were employed in a first-round RT-PCR of the TCR CDR3. In TCRdb, the multiplex PCR reads were re-called with MiXCR into one record per CDR3 protein. The repertoire holds about 570,000 distinct CDR3 sequences, with about half as singletons. Sequences were obtained from peripheral blood or thyroid tissue (not recorded which). These receptors all come from an adult woman with Graves' disease, either hyperthyroidism or ophthalmopathy (not recorded which).

This clonotype was recorded once. The V gene is TRBV5-1, the J gene TRBJ1-2; 12 nucleotides line up with TRBD1. Trimming at V came to 5 bases and at J to 11 bases, leaving 13 bases not matched to a gene. Germline lookup yields CDR1 SGHRS and CDR2 YFSETQ. CDR3 length equals 15 residues. The CDR3 nucleotides are TGCGCCAGCAGTCCGGGGACAGGGGGCGCGAAGAGGTACACCTTC. Protein: CASSPGTGGAKRYTF.

The chain combines TRBV5-1 with TRBJ1-6; tentatively, D is TRBD1 (5 bases). The CDR3 loop spans 16 amino acids. Germline CDR1 and CDR2: SGHRS and YFSETQ. V dropped 1 base and J dropped 8 bases, with 16 bases sitting between them. CDR3 nucleotides: TGCGCCAGCAGCTTGTTCGGGACGCCCAACGATTCACCCCTCCACTTT. Translating gives CASSLFGTPNDSPLHF. The full variable domain, completed using reference TRBV5-1 and TRBJ1-6, is KAGVTQTPRYLIKTRGQQVTLSCSPISGHRSVSWYQQTPGQGLQFLFEYFSETQRNKGNFPGRFSGRQFSNSRSEMNVSTLELGDSALYLCASSLFGTPNDSPLHFGNGTRLTVT.

This clonotype was recorded many times. The rearrangement links TRBV28 to TRBJ2-5, with D possibly TRBD1 on 5 matching bases. The CDR3 consists of 14 residues. Trimming removed 6 bases at V and 5 bases at J, with 16 bases between. CDR1 and CDR2 (germline): MDHEN, SYDVKM. The CDR3 protein is CASSSTQGYETQYF. The CDR3 region has the DNA TGTGCCAGCAGCTCAACTCAGGGATACGAGACCCAGTACTTC.

This clonotype was seen ten or more times. The V gene is TRBV15, the J gene TRBJ1-6, with unresolved D. Germline CDR1 reads LNHNV; CDR2 reads YYDKDF (reference sequence). CDR3 length: 16 residues. V lost 0 bases, J lost 4 bases, and 10 bases lay in between. The CDR3 is CATSRDRSGYNSPLHF. The CDR3 bases are TGTGCCACCAGCAGAGATCGGAGTGGATATAATTCACCCCTCCACTTT.

The genes are TRBV20-1 and TRBJ2-2; D unclear. The CDR3 has 15 residues. Germline V lookup: CDR1 DFQATT, CDR2 SNEGSKA (reference sequence). Trimming took off 4 bases at V and 1 base at J, with 13 bases between the two ends. CDR3 coding DNA: TGCAGTGCTAATCTCTTGACCGGGAACACCGGGGAGCTGTTTTTT. Its protein is CSANLLTGNTGELFF.

This clonotype was observed a few times. This chain joins TRBV20-1 and TRBJ1-1; D is perhaps TRBD1 (5 bases). V gave up 3 bases and J gave up 0 bases, with 14 bases separating them. Germline CDR1 and CDR2: DFQATT and SNEGSKA (reference sequence). The CDR3 is 15 residues long. The DNA of the CDR3 is TGCAGTGCTAGCACGCAGGGAAATATGAACACTGAAGCTTTCTTT. Its translation is CSASTQGNMNTEAFF.

The chain links TRBV20-1 to TRBJ2-5; D unclear. CDR3 length: 11 amino acids. Trimming took 2 bases from V and 7 from J, leaving 8 bases between them. Germline CDR1 is DFQATT and CDR2 is SNEGSKA (reference sequence). This CDR3 is CSARQIGTQYF. The CDR3 nucleotides are TGCAGTGCTAGACAGATTGGGACCCAGTACTTC.

Comment on this clonotype: With a much larger clone just one base away, this may be a read error. The chain carries TRBV4-3 and TRBJ2-5; tentative D call: TRBD1 (6 bases). Germline lookup yields CDR1 LGHNA and CDR2 YSLEER. The V and J ends lost 11 bases and 6 bases respectively, with 22 bases between them. The CDR3 spans 14 residues. CDR3 sequence: CAGTSLWGPKTQYF. CDR3 nucleotide sequence: TGCGCCGGCACAAGTCTCTGGGGGCCGAAGACCCAGTACTTC.

This clonotype was recorded many times. The chain has TRBV6-6 and TRBJ1-2; no clear D gene. The germline gives CDR1 MNHNY, CDR2 SVGAGI (reference sequence). CDR3 length: 11 residues. V gave up 7 bases and J gave up 7 bases, with 10 bases separating them. CDR3 nucleotide sequence: TGTGCCAGCACCCTGCGGGTTGGCTACACCTTC. Translated: CASTLRVGYTF.

This clonotype has only one observation. The chain recombines TRBV11-2 with TRBJ1-1, with D possibly matching TRBD1 (5 bases). The CDR3 is made up of 13 amino acids. V lost 5 bases and J 6 bases, leaving 13 bases between the germline ends. The germline CDR1 and CDR2 sequences are SGHAT and FQNNGV. The CDR3 region is CASSRGTVAEAFF. DNA of the CDR3: TGTGCCAGCAGCCGAGGGACTGTGGCTGAAGCTTTCTTT.

The V gene is TRBV28, the J gene TRBJ1-1; D uncertain. Germline V gene sequence: CDR1 MDHEN, CDR2 SYDVKM. This CDR3 has 12 amino acids. The V end lost 6 bases, the J end lost 1 base, and 6 bases lay between the germline ends. In DNA, the CDR3 is TGTGCCAGCAGACCCCAGAACACTGAAGCTTTCTTT. Its protein is CASRPQNTEAFF.

This clonotype was counted only a few times. The V and J genes are TRBV9 and TRBJ2-5; possible D gene TRBD2, 5 bases. Looked up from germline, CDR1 is SGDLS and CDR2 is YYNGEE. CDR3 size: 16 residues. Between the trimmed V and J ends, which lost 3 bases and 2 bases, there was a span of 17 bases. The CDR3 region is CASSATGIRKQETQYF. DNA of the CDR3: TGTGCCAGCAGCGCTACGGGGATACGGAAACAAGAGACCCAGTACTTC.

In regard to this clonotype: One junction end disagrees with the germline gene, perhaps due to a read error. The chain recombines TRBV2 with TRBJ2-6; D gene ambiguous. Germline-derived CDR1 and CDR2 are SNHLY and FYNNEI. CDR3 length equals 12 residues. As DNA, the CDR3 is TGTGCCAGCAGTGAAGTGGAGAACACTGAAGCTTTC. Encoded protein: CASSEVENTEAF.

As regards this clonotype: Given a much more abundant clone one base away, this may be a read error. The rearrangement links TRBV6-5 to TRBJ1-1; weak D call: TRBD1 (6 bases). This CDR3 is 15 amino acids long. Germline V lookup: CDR1 MNHEY, CDR2 SVGAGI. The CDR3 DNA reads as TGTGCCAGCAGTCGGAGGGACAAAATGAACACTGAAGGTTTCTTT. Translation gives CASSRRDKMNTEGFF.

The V gene is TRBV12-3 or TRBV12-4, the J gene TRBJ1-5; unclear D gene. V was trimmed by 6 bases and J by 7 bases, leaving 22 bases between them. The CDR3 loop spans 16 amino acids. Here the CDR3 reads CASSPSGLPVEQPQHF. CDR3 bases: TGTGCCAGCAGCCCCTCCGGGCTCCCGGTTGAGCAGCCCCAGCATTTT.

This clonotype was counted at least ten times. The rearrangement links TRBV20-1 to TRBJ1-1, with no clear D. In germline, CDR1 is DFQATT, CDR2 SNEGSKA (reference sequence). The length of the CDR3 is 14 residues. V was cut by 0 bases and J by 4 bases, with 12 bases left in between. CDR3 sequence: CSARDRTQLTEAFF. CDR3 bases: TGCAGTGCTAGAGACCGGACCCAACTCACTGAAGCTTTCTTT.

Comment on this clonotype: Its ends do not fully match the called genes, so a read error is possible. The chain links TRBV20-1 to TRBJ2-5; 14 bases fit TRBD2. Germline V gene lookup returns CDR1 DFQATT and CDR2 SNEGSKA (reference sequence). The CDR3 length is 13 residues. This CDR3 is CSASTGLAGVSLF. In DNA, the CDR3 is TGCAGTGCTAGCACGGGACTAGCGGGAGTGAGTCTCTTC.

The chain recombines TRBV6-5 with TRBJ1-6; possible D gene TRBD1, 5 bases. From germline, CDR1 is MNHEY and CDR2 SVGAGI. CDR3 length: 14 residues. Trimming stripped 6 bases from V and 7 bases from J, with 13 bases between. This CDR3 is CASSLTTDNSPLHF. CDR3 bases: TGTGCCAGCAGCCTGACGACAGACAATTCACCCCTCCACTTT.

This clonotype was counted a single time. This chain connects TRBV6-6 to TRBJ1-2; the match to TRBD1 covers 7 bases. The junction had 5 bases not matched to a gene; V was cut back by 6 bases and J by 4 bases. Germline CDR1 MNHNY, CDR2 SVGAGI (reference sequence). This CDR3 has 13 amino acids. The CDR3 reads CASRQGQGYGYTF. For the CDR3, the DNA is TGTGCCAGCAGACAGGGGCAGGGCTATGGCTACACCTTC.

This clonotype was observed many times. V usage is TRBV29-1 and J usage is TRBJ1-3; D unclear. The V gene lost 6 bases and the J gene lost 0 bases, with 9 bases spanning the gap. This CDR3 region has 13 residues. Germline assignment: CDR1 SQVTM and CDR2 ANQGSEA. Here the CDR3 reads CSVATISGNTIYF. The CDR3 nucleotides are TGCAGCGTCGCAACGATCTCTGGAAACACCATATATTTT.